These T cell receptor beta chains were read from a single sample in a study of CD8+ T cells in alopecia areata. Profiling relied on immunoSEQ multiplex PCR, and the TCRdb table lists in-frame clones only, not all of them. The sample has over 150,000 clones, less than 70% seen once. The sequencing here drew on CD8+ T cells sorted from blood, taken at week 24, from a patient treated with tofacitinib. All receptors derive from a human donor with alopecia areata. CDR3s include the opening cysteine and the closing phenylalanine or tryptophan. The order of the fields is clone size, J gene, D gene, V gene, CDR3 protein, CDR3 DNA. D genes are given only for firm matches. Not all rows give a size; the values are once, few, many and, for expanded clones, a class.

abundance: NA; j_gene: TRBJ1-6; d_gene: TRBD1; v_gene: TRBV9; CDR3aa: CASSAGQVDSPLHF; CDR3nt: TGTGCCAGCAGCGCTGGACAGGTCGATTCACCCCTCCACTTT
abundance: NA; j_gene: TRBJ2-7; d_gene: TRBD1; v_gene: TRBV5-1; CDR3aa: CASSHGQGYEQYF; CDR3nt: TGCGCCAGCAGCCACGGACAGGGTTACGAGCAGTACTTC
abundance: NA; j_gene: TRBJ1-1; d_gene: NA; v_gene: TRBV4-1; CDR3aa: CASRVQLNTEAFF; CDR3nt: TGCGCCAGCAGGGTACAGCTAAACACTGAAGCTTTCTTT
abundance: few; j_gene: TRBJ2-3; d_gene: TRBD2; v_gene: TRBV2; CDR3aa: CASSEAAGDTDTQYF; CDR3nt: TGTGCCAGCAGTGAAGCAGCGGGGGACACAGATACGCAGTATTTT
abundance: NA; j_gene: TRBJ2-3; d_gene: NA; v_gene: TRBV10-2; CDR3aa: CASSEYFGGSTDTQYF; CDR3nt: NA
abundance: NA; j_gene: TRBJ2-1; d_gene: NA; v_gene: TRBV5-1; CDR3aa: CASSEDNEQFF; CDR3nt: TGCGCCAGCAGCGAGGACAATGAGCAGTTCTTC
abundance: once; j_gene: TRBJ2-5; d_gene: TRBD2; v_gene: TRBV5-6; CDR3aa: CASSFSGGTETQYF; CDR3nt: TGTGCCAGCAGCTTTAGCGGGGGGACAGAGACCCAGTACTTC
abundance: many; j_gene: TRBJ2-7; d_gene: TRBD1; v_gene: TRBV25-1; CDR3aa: CASRETGYHEQYF; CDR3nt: TGTGCCAGCAGAGAGACAGGGTACCACGAGCAGTACTTC
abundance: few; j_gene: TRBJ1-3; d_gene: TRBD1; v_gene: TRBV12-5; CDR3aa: CASGDQSGGASGNTIYF; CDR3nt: TGTGCTAGTGGTGATCAATCAGGGGGCGCCTCCGGAAACACCATATATTTT
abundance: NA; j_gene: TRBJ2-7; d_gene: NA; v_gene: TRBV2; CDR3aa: CASSVYEQYF; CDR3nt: TGTGCCAGCAGTGTTTACGAGCAGTACTTC
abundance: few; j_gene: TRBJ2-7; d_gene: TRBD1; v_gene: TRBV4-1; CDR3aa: CASSQVRTGAYEQYF; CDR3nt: TGCGCCAGCAGCCAAGTGAGGACAGGAGCCTACGAGCAGTACTTC
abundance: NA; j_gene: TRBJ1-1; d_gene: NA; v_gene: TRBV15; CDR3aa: CATGAMNTEAFF; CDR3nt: TGTGCCACCGGCGCCATGAACACTGAAGCTTTCTTT
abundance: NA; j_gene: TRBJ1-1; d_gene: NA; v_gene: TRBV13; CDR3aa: CASSFRSGAPASMNTEAFF; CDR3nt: TGTGCCAGCAGCTTTCGGTCCGGGGCGCCCGCTTCTATGAACACTGAAGCTTTCTTT
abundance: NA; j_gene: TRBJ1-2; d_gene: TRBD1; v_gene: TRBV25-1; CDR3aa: CASETGNYGYTF; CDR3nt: TGTGCCAGCGAGACAGGGAACTATGGCTACACCTTC
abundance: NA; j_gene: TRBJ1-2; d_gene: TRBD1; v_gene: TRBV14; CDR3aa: CASSHYRQGASNYGYTF; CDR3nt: TGTGCCAGCAGCCATTACCGACAGGGGGCGAGTAACTATGGCTACACCTTC
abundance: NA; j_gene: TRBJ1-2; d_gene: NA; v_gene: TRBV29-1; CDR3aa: CSVEVSTQGGF; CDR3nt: TGCAGCGTTGAAGTGTCGACGCAAGGGGGTTTC
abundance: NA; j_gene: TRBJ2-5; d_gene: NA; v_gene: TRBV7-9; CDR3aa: CASSGLLETQYF; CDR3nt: TGTGCCAGCAGCGGACTGTTAGAGACCCAGTACTTC
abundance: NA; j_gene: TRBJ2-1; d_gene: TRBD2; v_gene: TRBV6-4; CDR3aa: CASSDSSGGANEQFF; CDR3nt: TGTGCCAGCAGTGACTCTAGCGGGGGGGCCAATGAGCAGTTCTTC
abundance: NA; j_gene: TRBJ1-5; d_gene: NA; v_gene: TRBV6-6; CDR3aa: CASSYSEGNQPQHF; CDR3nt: TGTGCCAGCAGTTACTCAGAGGGAAATCAGCCCCAGCATTTT
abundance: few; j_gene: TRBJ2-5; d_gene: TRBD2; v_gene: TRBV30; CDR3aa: CAWSKGGIETQYF; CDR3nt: TGTGCCTGGAGTAAGGGAGGGATAGAGACCCAGTACTTC
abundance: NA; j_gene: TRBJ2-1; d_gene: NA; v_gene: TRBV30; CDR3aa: CAWSEGGYNEQFF; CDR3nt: TGTGCCTGGAGTGAGGGGGGGTACAATGAGCAGTTCTTC
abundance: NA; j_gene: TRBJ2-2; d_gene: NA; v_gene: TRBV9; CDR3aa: CASSEPGAGTGELFF; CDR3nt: TGTGCCAGCAGCGAACCGGGGGCGGGCACCGGGGAGCTGTTTTTT
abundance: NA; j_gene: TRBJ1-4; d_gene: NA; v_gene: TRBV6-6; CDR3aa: CASSSWGDGGEKLFF; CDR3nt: TGTGCCAGCAGTTCTTGGGGGGACGGAGGTGAAAAACTGTTTTTT
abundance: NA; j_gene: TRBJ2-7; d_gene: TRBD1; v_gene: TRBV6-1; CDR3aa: CASSEGRGTGIYEQYF; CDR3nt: TGTGCCAGCAGTGAAGGGAGAGGGACAGGGATCTACGAGCAGTACTTC
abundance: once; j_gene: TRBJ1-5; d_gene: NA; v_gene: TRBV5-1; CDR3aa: CASSWGLGQPQHF; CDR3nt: TGCGCCAGCAGTTGGGGGCTTGGCCAGCCCCAGCATTTT
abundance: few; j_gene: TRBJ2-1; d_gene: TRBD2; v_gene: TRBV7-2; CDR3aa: CASSLGASGYNEQFF; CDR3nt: TGTGCCAGCAGCTTAGGGGCTAGCGGATACAATGAGCAGTTCTTC
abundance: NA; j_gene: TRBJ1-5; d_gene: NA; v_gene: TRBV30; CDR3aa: CAWSLDNQPQHF; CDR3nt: TGTGCCTGGAGTTTAGACAATCAGCCCCAGCATTTT
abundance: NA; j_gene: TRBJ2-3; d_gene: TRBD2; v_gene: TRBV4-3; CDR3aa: CASSQDGLAIDTQYF; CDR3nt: TGCGCCAGCAGCCAAGATGGACTAGCGATAGATACGCAGTATTTT
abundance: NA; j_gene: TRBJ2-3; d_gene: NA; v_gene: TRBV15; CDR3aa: CATSDSPGGRRSDTQYF; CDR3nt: TGTGCCACCAGCGACTCACCCGGGGGCAGGCGGTCGGATACGCAGTATTTT
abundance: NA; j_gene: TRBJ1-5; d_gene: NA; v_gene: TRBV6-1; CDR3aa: CASSEIWDTHNQPQHF; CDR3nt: TGTGCCAGCAGTGAAATCTGGGACACCCACAATCAGCCCCAGCATTTT
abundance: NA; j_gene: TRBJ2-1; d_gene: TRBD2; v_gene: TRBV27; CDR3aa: CASSPSGGAYNEQFF; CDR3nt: TGTGCCAGCAGTCCTAGCGGGGGGGCTTACAATGAGCAGTTCTTC
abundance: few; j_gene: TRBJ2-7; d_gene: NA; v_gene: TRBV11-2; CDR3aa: CASSFSGYEQYF; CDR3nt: TGTGCCAGCAGCTTTTCCGGCTACGAGCAGTACTTC
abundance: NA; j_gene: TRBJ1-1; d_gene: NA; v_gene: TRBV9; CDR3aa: CASSVVGMGNTEAFF; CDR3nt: TGTGCCAGCAGCGTAGTGGGGATGGGGAACACTGAAGCTTTCTTT
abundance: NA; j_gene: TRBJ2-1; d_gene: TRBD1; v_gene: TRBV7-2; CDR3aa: CASSPTGTEEQFF; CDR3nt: TGTGCCAGCAGCCCCACCGGGACAGAAGAGCAGTTCTTC
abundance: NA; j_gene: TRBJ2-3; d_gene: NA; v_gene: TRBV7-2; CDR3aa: CASSVSTGRADTQYF; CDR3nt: TGTGCCAGCAGCGTCTCGACAGGACGAGCAGATACGCAGTATTTT
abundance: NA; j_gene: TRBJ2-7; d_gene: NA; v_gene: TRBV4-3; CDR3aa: CASSPDNTRGEQYF; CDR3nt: TGCGCCAGCAGCCCTGACAACACGAGGGGCGAGCAGTACTTC
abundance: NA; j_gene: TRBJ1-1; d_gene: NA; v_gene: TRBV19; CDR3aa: CASSFSGRTEAFF; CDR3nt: TGTGCCAGTAGTTTCTCGGGGCGCACTGAAGCTTTCTTT
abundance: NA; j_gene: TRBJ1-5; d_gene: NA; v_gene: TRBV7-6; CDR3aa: CASSLGSSPKANQPQHF; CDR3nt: TGTGCCAGCAGCTTAGGCAGTTCACCAAAAGCCAATCAGCCCCAGCATTTT
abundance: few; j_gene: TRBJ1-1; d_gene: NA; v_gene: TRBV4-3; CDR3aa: CASSAGIMNTEAFF; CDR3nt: TGCGCCAGCAGCGCGGGAATCATGAACACTGAAGCTTTCTTT
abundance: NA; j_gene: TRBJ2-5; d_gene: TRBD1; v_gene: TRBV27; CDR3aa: CASSLVGTGGVETQYF; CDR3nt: TGTGCCAGCAGTTTAGTTGGTACAGGGGGCGTGGAGACCCAGTACTTC
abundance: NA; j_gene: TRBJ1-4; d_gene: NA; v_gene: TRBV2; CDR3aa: CASGYRAQGEKLFF; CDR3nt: TGTGCCAGCGGATACAGGGCCCAGGGCGAAAAACTGTTTTTT
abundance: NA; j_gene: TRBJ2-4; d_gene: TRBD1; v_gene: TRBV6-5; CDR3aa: CASSYSGGQGIQYF; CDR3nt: TGTGCCAGCAGTTACTCGGGGGGACAGGGCATTCAGTACTTC
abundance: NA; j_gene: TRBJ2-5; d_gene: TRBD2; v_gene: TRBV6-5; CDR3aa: CASTSGGIQETQYF; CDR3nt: TGTGCCAGCACGAGCGGGGGAATACAAGAGACCCAGTACTTC
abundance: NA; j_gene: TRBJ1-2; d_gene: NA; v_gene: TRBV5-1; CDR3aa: CASSFKNNYGYTF; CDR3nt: TGCGCCAGCAGCTTTAAGAATAACTATGGCTACACCTTC
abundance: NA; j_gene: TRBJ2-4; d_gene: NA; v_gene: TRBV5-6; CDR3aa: CASRSAGAAAKNIQYF; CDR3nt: TGTGCCAGCAGATCCGCAGGGGCGGCGGCCAAAAACATTCAGTACTTC